The source of this TCR beta chain is a study of blood T cell repertoires in COVID-19. Study context: Samples of COVID-19 (acute and convalescent) were obtained from the United States, Italy and Spain. Sources were T cells, B-cell-depleted T cells, or PBMCs; the material itself was cDNA or gDNA.

Per the original data handling: Reference gene primer amplification in the assay estimated nucleated cell counts. Clones were read by immunoSEQ multiplex PCR, and TCRdb kept only the in-frame ones, dropping some. That table supplies the V and J calls and clone size; D and trimming were determined from the DNA. The sample holds tens of thousands of clones, more than 80% seen once. Trimming cost V 3 bases and J 6 bases, with 15 bases left between them. The length of the CDR3 is 15 residues. Germline CDR1 is SGHNT and CDR2 is YYREEE (reference sequence). The J gene is TRBJ2-2, the V gene TRBV5-4; D perhaps matches TRBD2 (5 bases). Material for sequencing was peripheral blood. This receptor was taken from a woman in her sixties or seventies with acute or convalescent COVID-19. CDR3: CASSSGKNGPGELFF. The CDR3 DNA follows: TGTGCCAGCAGCTCCGGGAAAAATGGACCCGGGGAGCTGTTTTTT.